The rows below give T cell receptor beta chains drawn from one sample of a study of cytomegalovirus exposure and HLA in healthy donors. Only in-frame clones appear in the TCRdb table, and some are missing; sequencing was by immunoSEQ multiplex PCR. The sample data list around 130,000 clones. Sequenced input: PBMCs. The receptors were gathered from a woman in her thirties or forties in good health and CMV-seronegative. CDR3s include the opening cysteine and the closing phenylalanine or tryptophan. A D gene is named only where the DNA matches it firmly.

TRBV6-5	TRBJ2-5	.	TGTGCCAGCAGCCGGAGCCAAGAGACCCAGTACTTC	CASSRSQETQYF
TRBV5-1	TRBJ1-1	.	TGCGCCAGCAGCTTGGTAGGGGACTCGAACACTGAAGCTTTCTTT	CASSLVGDSNTEAFF
TRBV6-1	TRBJ2-7	TRBD1	TGTGCCAGCAGTGGGGGACAGGGAAACTACGAGCAGTACTTC	CASSGGQGNYEQYF
TRBV4-2	TRBJ2-3	TRBD2	TGTGCCAGCAGCCAAGATAGGACTAGCGGGGCAGATACGCAGTATTTT	CASSQDRTSGADTQYF
TRBV5-8	TRBJ2-3	TRBD2	TGTGCCAGCAGCTTAAAGCGGGGGTTCCCCACAGATACGCAGTATTTT	CASSLKRGFPTDTQYF
TRBV6-1	TRBJ1-1	TRBD1	TGTGCCAGCACCTTGGACAGGGTGAACACTGAAGCTTTCTTT	CASTLDRVNTEAFF
TRBV19	TRBJ1-1	.	TGTGTCACGGGGTACACTGAAGCTTTCTTT	CVTGYTEAFF
TRBV18	TRBJ1-3	.	TGTGCCAGCTCACCCGACAGCTTCTCTGGAAACACCATATATTTT	CASSPDSFSGNTIYF
TRBV5-5	TRBJ1-2	.	TGTGCCAGCAGCTTGGCCAGCGGGGCTAACTATGGCTACACCTTC	CASSLASGANYGYTF
TRBV19	TRBJ1-2	TRBD1	TGTGCCAGTAGTATAAGACAGGGGAACGGCTACACCTTC	CASSIRQGNGYTF
TRBV28	TRBJ2-1	TRBD2	TGTGCCAGAGGGACTAGCGGGGGGCCACTAAGGTCCTACAATGAGCAGTTCTTC	CARGTSGGPLRSYNEQFF
TRBV6-1	TRBJ1-2	TRBD1	TGTGCCAGCATCCCACAGGGGGTAACCTATGGCTACACCTTC	CASIPQGVTYGYTF
TRBV7-3	TRBJ2-5	TRBD1	TGTGCCAGCAGCCCATCCGGACAGGGCTCGACCCAGTACTTC	CASSPSGQGSTQYF
TRBV5-1	TRBJ1-2	.	TGCGCCAGCAGCCAGACACAGGGCGAATATGGCTACACCTTC	CASSQTQGEYGYTF
TRBV15	TRBJ2-2	.	TGTGCCACCAGCAGAGATCCAGGCACCGGGGAGCTGTTTTTT	CATSRDPGTGELFF
TRBV19	TRBJ2-3	TRBD2	TGTGCCAGTAGTATGCGGGGGGGCCCCGATACGCAGTATTTT	CASSMRGGPDTQYF
TRBV6-5	TRBJ2-7	TRBD1	TGTGCCAGCAGTCGGACAGGGGGTACCTACGAGCAGTACTTC	CASSRTGGTYEQYF
TRBV6-5	TRBJ2-5	.	TGTGCCAGCAGTCGAGGAGAGACCCAGTACTTC	CASSRGETQYF
TRBV7-9	TRBJ1-5	.	TGTGCCAGCAGTTCAGGGGTAGGAAGCAATCAGCCCCAGCATTTT	CASSSGVGSNQPQHF
TRBV19	TRBJ1-2	.	TGTGCCAGTTCCGACGTCGGGGAAAACTATGGCTACACCTTC	CASSDVGENYGYTF
TRBV19	TRBJ1-2	TRBD1	TGTGCCAGTAGTATAGTTGCCCGGACAGGGCGCGGGGGCTACACCTTC	CASSIVARTGRGGYTF
TRBV5-6	TRBJ1-3	TRBD1	TGTGCCAGCAGCTGGACAGGGCGCGCTGGAAACACCATATATTTT	CASSWTGRAGNTIYF
TRBV28	TRBJ1-1	.	TGTGCCAGCAGTTTAGCGGAGTCCTCGATTATGAACACTGAAGCTTTCTTT	CASSLAESSIMNTEAFF
TRBV9	TRBJ2-7	.	TGTGCCAGCAGCGTCCAGGTATTAGACGAGCAGTACTTC	CASSVQVLDEQYF
TRBV28	TRBJ2-3	TRBD1	TGTGCCAGCAATTCATTGGACAGGGGGGAAGATACGCAGTATTTT	CASNSLDRGEDTQYF
TRBV7-9	TRBJ1-5	.	TGTGCCAGCAGCTTAGAGGCAGGGAATCAGCCCCAGCATTTT	CASSLEAGNQPQHF
TRBV4-3	TRBJ1-1	.	TGCGCCAGCAGCCAAGACGCAACAGTGAACACTGAAGCTTTCTTT	CASSQDATVNTEAFF
TRBV9	TRBJ2-3	TRBD2	TGTGCCAGCAGCGTAGCTGGGGGACTAGGAGGGGATACGCAGTATTTT	CASSVAGGLGGDTQYF
TRBV28	TRBJ2-5	TRBD1	TGTGCCAGCAGTTCCTCCGGACAGGGTCCCGAGACCCAGTACTTC	CASSSSGQGPETQYF
TRBV27	TRBJ1-2	.	TGTGCCAGCAGTCCATCTGGAGGGAGGCAGCGTGGCTACACCTTC	CASSPSGGRQRGYTF
TRBV6-5	TRBJ2-1	TRBD1	TGCGCCAGCACCACGACAGGGGGCAATGAGCAGTTCTTC	CASTTTGGNEQFF
TRBV7-9	TRBJ2-1	.	TGTGCCAGCAGCTTAGCGCCGGAGAGGGCCAATGAGCAGTTCTTC	CASSLAPERANEQFF
TRBV7-6	TRBJ1-4	TRBD1	TGTGCCAGCAGCTCGCGCCCGGTACAGGGGGGAAAACTGTTTTTT	CASSSRPVQGGKLFF